A selection of T cell receptor beta chains follows, all from one sample in a study of identifying expanded T cells in peripheral blood. This table comes from immunoSEQ multiplex PCR, and its TCRdb copy is limited to in-frame clones, with some not included. Of 70,000 to 100,000 clones listed, more than 75% were seen once; the top ten hold 19%. The source material was blood. Receptors were obtained from a person aged 18 to 75 in good health. Each CDR3 is given with its conserved first and last residue. D genes are given only for firm matches. Expanded clones are given a class, and other clones once, few, many or no size at all.

abundance: NA
j_gene: TRBJ2-6
d_gene: NA
v_gene: TRBV9
CDR3nt: TGTGCCAGCAGCCTCGTGGGACTCCCCCACAACGTCCTGACTTTC
CDR3aa: CASSLVGLPHNVLTF

abundance: NA
j_gene: TRBJ1-4
d_gene: TRBD1
v_gene: TRBV6-1
CDR3nt: TGTGCCAGCAGGAGGCCCGGGACAGGGAATGAAAAACTGTTTTTT
CDR3aa: CASRRPGTGNEKLFF

abundance: NA
j_gene: TRBJ1-4
d_gene: NA
v_gene: TRBV7-2
CDR3nt: TGTGCCAGCAGCTTAGCAACAGGGCGAGGACGAACTAATGAAAAACTGTTTTTT
CDR3aa: CASSLATGRGRTNEKLFF

abundance: NA
j_gene: TRBJ2-3
d_gene: NA
v_gene: TRBV27
CDR3nt: TGTGCCAGCAGTTTATGGCCGCCAGGGGGGTGGTATTTT
CDR3aa: CASSLWPPGGWYF

abundance: NA
j_gene: TRBJ2-2
d_gene: NA
v_gene: TRBV29-1
CDR3nt: TGCAGCGTCTACGGACAGAGAAACACCGGGGAGCTGTTTTTT
CDR3aa: CSVYGQRNTGELFF

abundance: NA
j_gene: TRBJ1-6
d_gene: NA
v_gene: TRBV7-2
CDR3nt: TGTGCCAGCACCCCAGGGCCTGGCGGTAATTCACCCCTCCACTTT
CDR3aa: CASTPGPGGNSPLHF

abundance: NA
j_gene: TRBJ2-7
d_gene: NA
v_gene: TRBV4-3
CDR3nt: TGCGCCAGCAGCCCAGACGGCCTCCAGAGCTCCTACGAGCAGTACTTC
CDR3aa: CASSPDGLQSSYEQYF

abundance: NA
j_gene: TRBJ2-7
d_gene: TRBD1
v_gene: TRBV11-2
CDR3nt: TGTGCCAGCAGCTTCGGGACAGGGACCTACGAGCAGTACTTC
CDR3aa: CASSFGTGTYEQYF

abundance: NA
j_gene: TRBJ1-1
d_gene: NA
v_gene: TRBV7-9
CDR3nt: TGTGCCAGCAGCCCAGATACAGGGTCCGAAGCTTTCTTT
CDR3aa: CASSPDTGSEAFF

abundance: NA
j_gene: TRBJ1-6
d_gene: NA
v_gene: TRBV5-4
CDR3nt: TGCGCCAGCAGCCCCCGGGGGAGGCCAAACTATAATTCACCCCTCCACTTT
CDR3aa: CASSPRGRPNYNSPLHF

abundance: NA
j_gene: TRBJ1-1
d_gene: NA
v_gene: TRBV19
CDR3nt: TGTGCCAGTACCATGTGGACGGGCACTGAAGCTTTCTTT
CDR3aa: CASTMWTGTEAFF

abundance: NA
j_gene: TRBJ1-2
d_gene: TRBD1
v_gene: TRBV4-3
CDR3nt: TGCGCCAGCAGCCAAGATTTAGACAGGGCGCGTGGCTACACCTTC
CDR3aa: CASSQDLDRARGYTF

abundance: few
j_gene: TRBJ2-7
d_gene: TRBD1
v_gene: TRBV18
CDR3nt: TGTGCCAGCTCAACTCGGACAGGGGCGAAGCAGTACTTC
CDR3aa: CASSTRTGAKQYF

abundance: NA
j_gene: TRBJ1-4
d_gene: TRBD1
v_gene: TRBV5-1
CDR3nt: TGCGCCAGCAGCTCAGACAGGGGTAATGAAAAACTGTTTTTT
CDR3aa: CASSSDRGNEKLFF

abundance: once
j_gene: TRBJ1-5
d_gene: NA
v_gene: TRBV11-2
CDR3nt: TGTGCCAGCAGCCTAGGAGGGGTCAATCAGCCCCAGCATTTT
CDR3aa: CASSLGGVNQPQHF

abundance: few
j_gene: TRBJ1-5
d_gene: TRBD1
v_gene: TRBV10-3
CDR3nt: TGTGCCATCAGTACAGGGGGGCCGTCCAGCAATCAGCCCCAGCATTTT
CDR3aa: CAISTGGPSSNQPQHF

abundance: NA
j_gene: TRBJ2-7
d_gene: NA
v_gene: TRBV7-8
CDR3nt: TGTGCCACCTTACGGGGAAACGTCCTTACATACGAGCAGTACTTC
CDR3aa: CATLRGNVLTYEQYF

abundance: once
j_gene: TRBJ2-7
d_gene: NA
v_gene: TRBV28
CDR3nt: TGTGCCAGCAGTTTGGGGGGGCGATACGAGCAGTACTTC
CDR3aa: CASSLGGRYEQYF

abundance: NA
j_gene: TRBJ2-1
d_gene: NA
v_gene: TRBV9
CDR3nt: TGTGCCAGCAGCTTCGGACGTTACAATGAGCAGTTCTTC
CDR3aa: CASSFGRYNEQFF

abundance: NA
j_gene: TRBJ1-6
d_gene: NA
v_gene: TRBV19
CDR3nt: TGTGCCAGCGGCCACTTGGGTGGAAATCGGTCACCCCTCCACTTT
CDR3aa: CASGHLGGNRSPLHF

abundance: NA
j_gene: TRBJ1-4
d_gene: TRBD1
v_gene: TRBV6-6
CDR3nt: TGTGCCAGCAGTTACTTCTACAGGGGAGGGTTCGAAAAACTGTTTTTT
CDR3aa: CASSYFYRGGFEKLFF

abundance: NA
j_gene: TRBJ2-3
d_gene: NA
v_gene: TRBV19
CDR3nt: TGTGCCAGTAGTATCCGGCCATACCTCACAGATACGCAGTATTTT
CDR3aa: CASSIRPYLTDTQYF

abundance: few
j_gene: TRBJ2-1
d_gene: TRBD1
v_gene: TRBV10-1
CDR3nt: TGCGCCAGCAGTGATTACAGGGGGATCGACAATGAGCAGTTCTTC
CDR3aa: CASSDYRGIDNEQFF

abundance: NA
j_gene: TRBJ1-1
d_gene: NA
v_gene: TRBV20-1
CDR3nt: TGCAGTGCTAGGGGGGTAACCGAAGCTTTCTTT
CDR3aa: CSARGVTEAFF

abundance: once
j_gene: TRBJ1-1
d_gene: NA
v_gene: TRBV28
CDR3nt: TGTGCCAGCAGTTTATTGGTGCTGAACACTGAAGCTTTCTTT
CDR3aa: CASSLLVLNTEAFF

abundance: NA
j_gene: TRBJ2-3
d_gene: NA
v_gene: TRBV5-1
CDR3nt: TGCGCCAGCAGCTTCCCGAGGCTCCGAGACACAGATACGCAGTATTTT
CDR3aa: CASSFPRLRDTDTQYF

abundance: few
j_gene: TRBJ1-1
d_gene: NA
v_gene: TRBV2
CDR3nt: TGTGCCAGCAGTGAGGGGCCAACGAACACTGAAGCTTTCTTT
CDR3aa: CASSEGPTNTEAFF

abundance: NA
j_gene: TRBJ2-5
d_gene: NA
v_gene: TRBV9
CDR3nt: TGTGCCAGCAGCGTCCAAGAGACCCAGTACTTC
CDR3aa: CASSVQETQYF

abundance: NA
j_gene: TRBJ1-2
d_gene: NA
v_gene: TRBV20-1
CDR3nt: TGCAGTGCGGGGTCGTCCAATGGCTACACCTTC
CDR3aa: CSAGSSNGYTF

abundance: NA
j_gene: TRBJ2-3
d_gene: TRBD1
v_gene: TRBV13
CDR3nt: TGTGCCAGCAGCTTTCAGACAGGGGTGGCAGATACGCAGTATTTT
CDR3aa: CASSFQTGVADTQYF

abundance: NA
j_gene: TRBJ1-4
d_gene: TRBD1
v_gene: TRBV7-2
CDR3nt: TGTGCCAGCAGCCTCGGACAGGGCCCAGGGGAAAAACTGTTTTTT
CDR3aa: CASSLGQGPGEKLFF

abundance: NA
j_gene: TRBJ1-3
d_gene: NA
v_gene: TRBV28
CDR3nt: TGTGCCAGCAGTACGGGGACTACGACGGTAAACACCATATATTTT
CDR3aa: CASSTGTTTVNTIYF

abundance: NA
j_gene: TRBJ2-2
d_gene: NA
v_gene: TRBV29-1
CDR3nt: TGCAGCGTTGAAACCCGGGACACCACCGGGGAGCTGTTTTTT
CDR3aa: CSVETRDTTGELFF

abundance: NA
j_gene: TRBJ2-3
d_gene: NA
v_gene: TRBV7-9
CDR3nt: TGTGCCAGCAGGCATGGATCGGGGGGCACAGATACGCAGTATTTT
CDR3aa: CASRHGSGGTDTQYF

abundance: NA
j_gene: TRBJ2-3
d_gene: NA
v_gene: TRBV6-1
CDR3nt: TGTGCCAGCAGTGAAGGGGCGGGGTCGGATACGCAGTATTTT
CDR3aa: CASSEGAGSDTQYF

abundance: NA
j_gene: TRBJ2-7
d_gene: NA
v_gene: TRBV6-6
CDR3nt: TGTGCCAGCAGTTACGAGAGGGGAGTTGGGTACGAGCAGTACTTC
CDR3aa: CASSYERGVGYEQYF

abundance: NA
j_gene: TRBJ2-6
d_gene: NA
v_gene: TRBV11-1
CDR3nt: TGTGCCAGCAGCTCCAGGGTCTCTGGGGCCAACGTCCTGACTTTC
CDR3aa: CASSSRVSGANVLTF

abundance: NA
j_gene: TRBJ2-7
d_gene: NA
v_gene: TRBV27
CDR3nt: TGTGCCAGCAGTGAGGAACGCCGGGACATCCTCTACGAGCAGTACTTC
CDR3aa: CASSEERRDILYEQYF

abundance: once
j_gene: TRBJ2-7
d_gene: TRBD2
v_gene: TRBV13
CDR3nt: TGTGCCAGCAGCTGGACTAGCGGGGTCTACGAGCAGTACTTC
CDR3aa: CASSWTSGVYEQYF

abundance: NA
j_gene: TRBJ1-1
d_gene: NA
v_gene: TRBV7-9
CDR3nt: TGTGCCAGCAGCTTAGGAGGGGGACTCAACACTGAAGCTTTCTTT
CDR3aa: CASSLGGGLNTEAFF

abundance: once
j_gene: TRBJ2-3
d_gene: NA
v_gene: TRBV27
CDR3nt: TGTGCCAGCAGTTTACTAGGGACCCCGGGCGCGGATACGCAGTATTTT
CDR3aa: CASSLLGTPGADTQYF

abundance: NA
j_gene: TRBJ1-1
d_gene: NA
v_gene: TRBV13
CDR3nt: TGTGCCAGCAGCTTAGATCTGGGGGCCACTGAAGCTTTCTTT
CDR3aa: CASSLDLGATEAFF

abundance: NA
j_gene: TRBJ1-1
d_gene: NA
v_gene: TRBV7-6
CDR3nt: TGTGCCAGCAGCCAACAGGGACTGAACACTGAAGCTTTCTTT
CDR3aa: CASSQQGLNTEAFF

abundance: NA
j_gene: TRBJ1-2
d_gene: NA
v_gene: TRBV5-4
CDR3nt: TGTGCCAGCAGCTTGGGGAAAGTGGGGTATGGCTACACCTTC
CDR3aa: CASSLGKVGYGYTF

abundance: NA
j_gene: TRBJ2-7
d_gene: NA
v_gene: TRBV21-1
CDR3nt: TGTGCCAGCAGCAAAAGGAGTCCATACGAGCAGTACTTC
CDR3aa: CASSKRSPYEQYF

abundance: few
j_gene: TRBJ2-3
d_gene: NA
v_gene: TRBV10-3
CDR3nt: TGTGCCATCAGTCCACTCGGTGTAGGACCAGATACGCAGTATTTT
CDR3aa: CAISPLGVGPDTQYF

abundance: NA
j_gene: TRBJ2-7
d_gene: NA
v_gene: TRBV28
CDR3nt: TGTGCCAGCAGCGGACAGGTCGGGGGCTCCTACGAGCAGTACTTC
CDR3aa: CASSGQVGGSYEQYF

abundance: NA
j_gene: TRBJ1-2
d_gene: TRBD1
v_gene: TRBV4-1
CDR3nt: TGCGCCAGCAGCCAAGGGGACAGGGGGCGTCCGGAGGGCTACACCTTC
CDR3aa: CASSQGDRGRPEGYTF